This T cell receptor beta chain was sequenced in a study of blood T cell repertoires in COVID-19. Libraries were prepared by immunoSEQ multiplex PCR; TCRdb keeps only in-frame clonotypes and omits some of them. This sample carries about 200,000 clones, approximately 84% of them seen once, and the ten largest clones take about 6.9%. This clone was counted once. One end of the junction is discordant with germline, which a read error may explain. The CDR3 is 14 residues long. Germline loops: CDR1 SGHRS, CDR2 YFSETQ. The V gene is TRBV5-1, the J gene TRBJ1-3; a possible D gene is TRBD1 (6 bases). The clonotype was recovered from a human donor with acute or convalescent COVID-19. The donor label of this sample is uncertain. Sequenced sample: peripheral blood. CDR3: CASSRIGQRPLFDF. The CDR3 region has the DNA TGCGCCAGCAGCCGAATAGGACAGCGCCCGCTGTTTGATTTT.